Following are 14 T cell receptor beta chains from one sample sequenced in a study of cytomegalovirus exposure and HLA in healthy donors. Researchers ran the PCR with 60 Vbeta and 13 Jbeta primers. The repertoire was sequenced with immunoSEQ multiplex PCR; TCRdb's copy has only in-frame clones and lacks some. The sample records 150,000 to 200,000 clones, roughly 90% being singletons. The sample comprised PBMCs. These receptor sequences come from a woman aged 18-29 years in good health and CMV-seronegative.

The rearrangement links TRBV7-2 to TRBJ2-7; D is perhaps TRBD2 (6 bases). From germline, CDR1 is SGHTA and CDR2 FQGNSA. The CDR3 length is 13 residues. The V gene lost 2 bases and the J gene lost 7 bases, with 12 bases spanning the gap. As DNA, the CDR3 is TGTGCCAGCAGCTTAAGCGGCGCGGGGGAGCAGTACTTC. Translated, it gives CASSLSGAGEQYF.

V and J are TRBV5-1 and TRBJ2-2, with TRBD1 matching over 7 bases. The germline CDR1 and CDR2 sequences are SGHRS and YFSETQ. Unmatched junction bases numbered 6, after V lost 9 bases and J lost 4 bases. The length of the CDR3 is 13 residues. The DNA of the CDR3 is TGCGCCACCAGGACAGGAAGCACCGGGGAGCTGTTTTTT. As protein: CATRTGSTGELFF.

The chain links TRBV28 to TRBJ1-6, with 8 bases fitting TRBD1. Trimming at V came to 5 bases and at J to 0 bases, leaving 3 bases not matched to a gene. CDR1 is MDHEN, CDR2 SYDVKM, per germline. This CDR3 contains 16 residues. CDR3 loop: CASSRDRSSYNSPLHF. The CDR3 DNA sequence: TGTGCCAGCAGTAGGGACAGGAGCTCCTATAATTCACCCCTCCACTTT. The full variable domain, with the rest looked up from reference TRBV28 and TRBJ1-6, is DVKVTQSSRYLVKRTGEKVFLECVQDMDHENMFWYRQDPGLGLRLIYFSYDVKMKEKGDIPEGYSVSREKKERFSLILESASTNQTSMYLCASSRDRSSYNSPLHFGNGTRLTVT.

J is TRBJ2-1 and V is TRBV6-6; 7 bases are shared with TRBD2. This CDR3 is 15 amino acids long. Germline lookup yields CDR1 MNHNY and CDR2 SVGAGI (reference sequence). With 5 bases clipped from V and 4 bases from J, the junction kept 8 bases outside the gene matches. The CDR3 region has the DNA TGTGCCAGCAGTGACGTTAGCGGGTCTTACAATGAGCAGTTCTTC. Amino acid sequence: CASSDVSGSYNEQFF.

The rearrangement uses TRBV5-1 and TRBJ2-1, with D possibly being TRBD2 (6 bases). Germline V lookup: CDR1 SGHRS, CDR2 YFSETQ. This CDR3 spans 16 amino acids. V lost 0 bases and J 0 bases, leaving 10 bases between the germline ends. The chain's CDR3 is CASSLGSGGSYNEQFF. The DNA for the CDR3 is TGCGCCAGCAGCTTGGGTAGCGGAGGCTCCTACAATGAGCAGTTCTTC.

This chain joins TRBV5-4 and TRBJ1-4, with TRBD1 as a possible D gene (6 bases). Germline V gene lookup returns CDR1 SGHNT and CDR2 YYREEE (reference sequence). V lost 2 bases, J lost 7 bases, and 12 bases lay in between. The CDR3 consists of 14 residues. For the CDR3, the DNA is TGTGCCAGCAGCTTACGGGGGGCAGGTGAAAAACTGTTTTTT. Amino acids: CASSLRGAGEKLFF.

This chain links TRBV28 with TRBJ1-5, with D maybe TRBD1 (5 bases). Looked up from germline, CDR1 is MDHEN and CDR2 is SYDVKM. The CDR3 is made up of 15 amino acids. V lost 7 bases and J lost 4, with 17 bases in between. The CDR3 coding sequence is TGTGCCAGCAATCCCCCCAGGGTAGGGAATCAGCCCCAGCATTTT. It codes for CASNPPRVGNQPQHF.

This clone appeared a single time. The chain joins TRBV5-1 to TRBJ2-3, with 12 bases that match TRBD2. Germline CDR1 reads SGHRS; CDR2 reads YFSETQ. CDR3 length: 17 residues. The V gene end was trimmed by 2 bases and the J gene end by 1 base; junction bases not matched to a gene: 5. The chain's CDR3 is CASSLAGTSGRTDTQYF. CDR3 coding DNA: TGCGCCAGCAGCTTAGCCGGGACTAGCGGGCGCACAGATACGCAGTATTTT.

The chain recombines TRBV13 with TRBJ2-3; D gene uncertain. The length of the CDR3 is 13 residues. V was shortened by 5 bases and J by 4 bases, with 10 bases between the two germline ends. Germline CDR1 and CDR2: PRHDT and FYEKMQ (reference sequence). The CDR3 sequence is CASSPTYPDTQYF. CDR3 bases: TGTGCCAGCAGCCCGACTTACCCAGATACGCAGTATTTT. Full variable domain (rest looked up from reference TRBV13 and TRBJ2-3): AAGVIQSPRHLIKEKRETATLKCYPIPRHDTVYWYQQGPGQDPQFLISFYEKMQSDKGSIPDRFSAQQFSDYHSELNMSSLELGDSALYFCASSPTYPDTQYFGPGTRLTVL.

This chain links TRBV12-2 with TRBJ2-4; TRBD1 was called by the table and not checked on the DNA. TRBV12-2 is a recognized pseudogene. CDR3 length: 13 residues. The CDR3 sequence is CASRYPGPSIQYF. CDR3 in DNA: TGTGCAAGTCGCTACCCTGGGCCTTCGATTCAGTACTTC.

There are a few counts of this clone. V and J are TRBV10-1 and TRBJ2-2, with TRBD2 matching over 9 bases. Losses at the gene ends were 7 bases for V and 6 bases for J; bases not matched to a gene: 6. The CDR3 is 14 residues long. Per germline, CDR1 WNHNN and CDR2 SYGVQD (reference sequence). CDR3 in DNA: TGCGCCAGCAACCCGGGACTAGCTTCCGGGGAGCTGTTTTTT. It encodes CASNPGLASGELFF.

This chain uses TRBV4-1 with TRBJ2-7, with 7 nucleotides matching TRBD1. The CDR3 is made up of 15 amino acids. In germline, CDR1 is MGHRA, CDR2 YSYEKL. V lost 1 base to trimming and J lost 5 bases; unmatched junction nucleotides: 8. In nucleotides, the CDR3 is TGCGCCAGCAGCCAAGTAAGCAGGGGGAGAAACGAGCAGTACTTC. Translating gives CASSQVSRGRNEQYF.

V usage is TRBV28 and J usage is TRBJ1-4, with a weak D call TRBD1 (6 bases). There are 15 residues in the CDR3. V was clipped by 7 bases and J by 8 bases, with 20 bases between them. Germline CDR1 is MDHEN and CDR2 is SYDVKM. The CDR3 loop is CASTPGAGRGEKLFF. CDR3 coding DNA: TGTGCCAGCACCCCAGGGGCAGGCCGGGGCGAAAAACTGTTTTTT.

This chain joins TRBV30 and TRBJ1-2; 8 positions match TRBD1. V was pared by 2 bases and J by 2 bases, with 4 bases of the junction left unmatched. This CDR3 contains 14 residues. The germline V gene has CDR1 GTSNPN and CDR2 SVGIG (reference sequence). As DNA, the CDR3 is TGTGCCTGGAGTAACTGGACAGGGAACTATGGCTACACCTTC. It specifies CAWSNWTGNYGYTF.